The T cell receptor beta chain described here comes from a study of CD8 T cells in ankylosing spondylitis listed by TCRdb under 2017. Regarding the complete study: The study set out to find disease-linked TCR variants by profiling T cell receptor beta repertoires in ankylosing spondylitis patients and healthy donors. In total, the full study cohort was made up of about 110 healthy donors and roughly 27 ankylosing spondylitis patients. Peripheral blood was sampled, and synovial fluid was additionally collected from ankylosing spondylitis patients.

What the research found in general, with its limitations: A TCR beta motif made up of several highly homologous amino acid variants appeared to be characteristic of blood from ankylosing spondylitis patients. The disease-linked clones showed a CD8+ phenotype and occurred at relatively low frequencies in peripheral blood. Significant enrichment of the disease-linked clones was reported in matched synovial fluid samples from ankylosing spondylitis patients. Some of the motif variants had been reported before in the synovial fluid and blood of reactive arthritis patients, a finding that suggests common disease-initiation mechanisms.

Looking up the germline V gene yields CDR1 MNHEY and CDR2 SVGAGI. V loses 8 bases at its end and J loses 5 bases; junction bases beyond the gene matches: 12. The CDR3 holds 15 amino acids from the cysteine to the phenylalanine. The entry retains the CDR3 DNA only, 45 bases that are in frame from base 1. Sequencer: Illumina HiSeq 2500. Quantitative 5'-RACE with molecular barcodes was the method used to prepare the TCR beta libraries. As for the original processing: Disease-linked TCR variants were identified with a new computational method built on a probabilistic model of VDJ rearrangement. The public sequencing data were trimmed at Q25 with fastp and processed into clonotypes with MiXCR by TCRdb, which kept only in-frame beta chains. A single entry per CDR3 protein holds the most common genes and DNA from its merged rows. The V and J calls follow TCRdb's processing rather than the paper's. Across this sample there are roughly 400,000 distinct CDR3 sequences, with approximately 20% seen only once. Approximately 16% of the sample lies in the top ten.

Concerning this clonotype: The clone's antigen remains unknown. No base qualities exist here, and no much larger clone lies one base off it.

Recombination connected TRBV6-5 to TRBJ2-7; 10 central bases correspond to TRBD1. The clonotype comes from a male donor with ankylosing spondylitis. Sequenced material: blood, either unsorted or a sorted T cell fraction (not recorded which). The bases are TGTGCCAGCTGTTCCCGGGACAGGGGCAGAGACGAGCAGTACTTC. Translation gives CASCSRDRGRDEQYF.